Listed below are T cell receptor beta chains from one sample, sequenced in a study of CD8 T cells in Susac syndrome. A single record per CDR3 protein comes from TCRdb applying MiXCR to the immunoSEQ multiplex PCR reads. The sample has fewer than 150,000 distinct CDR3 sequences; approximately 90% are singletons. Sequenced: CD8+ T cells from PBMCs. The source is a human donor with multiple sclerosis. Both conserved end residues are part of each CDR3. The D gene is left open where the match is weak. Size is stated for part of the rows, as once, few or many counts, or as a class when the clone is expanded.

cdr3_aa cdr3_nt clone_size j_call v_call d_call
CASSSTLLPWAQHF TGTGCCAGCAGCTCTACCCTTCTTCCGTGGGCCCAGCATTTT - TRBJ1-5 TRBV7-9 -
CASSVGSPGTEAFF TGTGCCAGCAGCGTAGGCTCCCCGGGCACTGAAGCTTTCTTT - TRBJ1-1 TRBV9 -
CASKIASGSAGRNEQFF TGTGCCAGCAAGATAGCTAGCGGGAGTGCCGGCAGGAATGAGCAGTTCTTC - TRBJ2-1 TRBV27 TRBD2
CASSVGSHEQYF TGTGCCAGTAGTGTGGGGTCCCACGAGCAGTACTTC - TRBJ2-7 TRBV19 -
CASLSDRSYNEQFF TGTGCCAGCCTTAGCGACCGCTCCTACAATGAGCAGTTCTTC - TRBJ2-1 TRBV5-4 -
CASDLGDGYTF TGTGCTTCGGACCTAGGGGATGGCTACACCTTC - TRBJ1-2 TRBV30 -
CASSYSGVPFF TGTGCCAGCAGTTACTCGGGCGTCCCGTTCTTC few TRBJ2-1 TRBV6-5 -
CASSHGQGAYADTQYF TGTGCCAGCAGCCACGGACAGGGGGCTTACGCAGATACGCAGTATTTT - TRBJ2-3 TRBV16 TRBD1
CASSRGDADGEQYF TGTGCCAGCAGCAGGGGGGACGCTGATGGCGAGCAGTACTTC - TRBJ2-7 TRBV7-6 -
CASSLVLAGAVDEQFF TGTGCCAGCAGCTTAGTGCTAGCGGGAGCTGTGGATGAGCAGTTCTTC - TRBJ2-1 TRBV7-7 TRBD2
CASSLGQRIQPQHF TGTGCCAGCAGTTTAGGGCAGAGAATACAGCCCCAGCATTTT once TRBJ1-5 TRBV28 -
CASSLSTGARPYEQYF TGTGCCAGCAGTCTCTCGACAGGGGCCCGCCCTTACGAGCAGTACTTC - TRBJ2-7 TRBV27 TRBD1
CSVEEGSGANVLTF TGCAGCGTTGAAGAGGGCTCTGGGGCCAACGTCCTGACTTTC - TRBJ2-6 TRBV29-1 -
CASSQGLAGGLSEFF TGCGCCAGCAGCCAGGGACTAGCGGGAGGGTTGAGTGAGTTCTTC - TRBJ2-1 TRBV4-1 TRBD2
CATSRDRGFGTDTQYF TGTGCCACCAGCAGAGATAGAGGCTTCGGCACAGATACGCAGTATTTT - TRBJ2-3 TRBV15 -
CASSYVRDSSYEQYF TGTGCCAGCAGTTACGTGCGGGATAGCTCCTACGAGCAGTACTTC - TRBJ2-7 TRBV6-6 -
CATSQPSNTDTQYF TGTGCCACCAGCCAGCCATCAAACACAGATACGCAGTATTTT - TRBJ2-3 TRBV15 -
CASSLVFGSSTGELFF TGTGCCAGCAGCTTAGTTTTCGGGTCGAGTACCGGGGAGCTGTTTTTT - TRBJ2-2 TRBV7-2 -
CASSQGGEGYTF TGTGCCAGCAGCCAAGGAGGGGAAGGCTACACCTTC - TRBJ1-2 TRBV14 -
CASSQLAGPDTGELFF TGCGCCAGCAGCCAATTGGCGGGCCCGGACACCGGGGAGCTGTTTTTT - TRBJ2-2 TRBV4-1 -
CSAMGLMNTEAFF TGCAGCGCCATGGGGCTCATGAACACTGAAGCTTTCTTT - TRBJ1-1 TRBV29-1 -
CSVVGADLGDTEAFF TGCAGCGTGGTCGGGGCCGACTTAGGGGACACTGAAGCTTTCTTT - TRBJ1-1 TRBV29-1 -
CASSVQSSYNEQFF TGTGCCAGCAGTGTTCAGAGCTCCTACAATGAGCAGTTCTTC - TRBJ2-1 TRBV25-1 -
CATGAWGYTF TGTGCCACCGGGGCTTGGGGCTACACCTTC - TRBJ1-2 TRBV19 -
CATSDAPFNYGYTF TGTGCCACCAGTGACGCTCCCTTTAACTATGGCTACACCTTC - TRBJ1-2 TRBV24-1 -
CASSPTPPGQPNYGYTF TGTGCCAGCAGTCCCACCCCCCCGGGGCAGCCTAACTATGGCTACACCTTC - TRBJ1-2 TRBV27 -
CASSPRTDRRDTEAFF TGTGCCAGCAGCCCAAGGACGGACCGGAGGGACACTGAAGCTTTCTTT - TRBJ1-1 TRBV7-9 -
CASLGQRNEQFF TGCGCCAGCCTAGGACAGAGGAATGAGCAGTTCTTC - TRBJ2-1 TRBV5-1 -
CATSDPGGNEQFF TGTGCCACCAGTGATCCGGGAGGAAATGAGCAGTTCTTC - TRBJ2-1 TRBV24-1 TRBD2
CASSFSQGEAFDNEQFF TGTGCCAGCAGTTTCTCGCAGGGGGAGGCCTTTGACAATGAGCAGTTCTTC - TRBJ2-1 TRBV27 -
CASMAATNEKLFF TGTGCCAGTATGGCAGCAACTAATGAAAAACTGTTTTTT once TRBJ1-4 TRBV19 -
CASSMPGQPQHF TGTGCCAGTAGTATGCCCGGTCAGCCCCAGCATTTT - TRBJ1-5 TRBV19 -
CASSLPSRVALYGYTF TGTGCCAGCAGCTTACCCTCAAGGGTAGCCCTCTATGGCTACACCTTC - TRBJ1-2 TRBV7-2 -
CSALHLRATKNIQYF TGCAGTGCCCTACACCTGCGGGCTACCAAAAACATTCAGTACTTC - TRBJ2-4 TRBV20-1 -
CASSSGGLAGVYEQYF TGTGCCAGCAGCTCCGGGGGGCTAGCGGGGGTCTACGAGCAGTACTTC - TRBJ2-7 TRBV5-5 TRBD2
CASSVTGTGSEQYF TGTGCCAGCAGTGTCACCGGGACAGGGAGTGAGCAGTACTTC - TRBJ2-7 TRBV27 TRBD1
CASSQSGGYSGANVLTF TGCGCCAGCAGCCAGTCAGGGGGGTACTCTGGGGCCAACGTCCTGACTTTC - TRBJ2-6 TRBV4-3 -